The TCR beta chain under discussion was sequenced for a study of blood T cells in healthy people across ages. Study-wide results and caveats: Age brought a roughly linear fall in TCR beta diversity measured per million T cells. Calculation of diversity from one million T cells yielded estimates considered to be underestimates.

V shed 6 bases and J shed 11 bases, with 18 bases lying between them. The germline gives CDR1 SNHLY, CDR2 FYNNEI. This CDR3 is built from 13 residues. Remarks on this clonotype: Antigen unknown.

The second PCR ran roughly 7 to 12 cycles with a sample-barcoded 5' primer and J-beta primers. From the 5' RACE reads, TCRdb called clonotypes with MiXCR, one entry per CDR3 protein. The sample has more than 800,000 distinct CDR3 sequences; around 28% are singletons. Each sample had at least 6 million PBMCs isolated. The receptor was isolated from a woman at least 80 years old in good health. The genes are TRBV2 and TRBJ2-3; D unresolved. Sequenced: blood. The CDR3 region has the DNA TGTGCCAGCAGAGTCTATATAACAGACATGCAGTATTTT. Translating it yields CASRVYITDMQYF. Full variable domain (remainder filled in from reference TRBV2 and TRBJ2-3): EPEVTQTPSHQVTQMGQEVILRCVPISNHLYFYWYRQILGQKVEFLVSFYNNEISEKSEIFDDQFSVERPDGSNFTLKIRSTKLEDSAMYFCASRVYITDMQYFGPGTRLTVL.